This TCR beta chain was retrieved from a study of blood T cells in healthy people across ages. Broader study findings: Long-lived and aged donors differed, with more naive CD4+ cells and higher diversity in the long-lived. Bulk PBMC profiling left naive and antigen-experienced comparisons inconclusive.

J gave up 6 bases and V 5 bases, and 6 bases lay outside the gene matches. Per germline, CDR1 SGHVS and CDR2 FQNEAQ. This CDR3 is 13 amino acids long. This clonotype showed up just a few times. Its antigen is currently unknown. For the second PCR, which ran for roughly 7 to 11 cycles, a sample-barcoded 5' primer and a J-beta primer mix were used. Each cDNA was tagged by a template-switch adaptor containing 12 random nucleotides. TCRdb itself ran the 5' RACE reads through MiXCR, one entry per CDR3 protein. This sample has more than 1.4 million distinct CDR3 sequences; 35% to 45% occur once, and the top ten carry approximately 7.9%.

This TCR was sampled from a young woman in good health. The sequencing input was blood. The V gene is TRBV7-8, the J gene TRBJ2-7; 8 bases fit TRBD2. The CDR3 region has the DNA TGTGCCAGCAGCCCCGGGACTAGTATCGAGCAGTACTTC. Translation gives CASSPGTSIEQYF.